This record looks at one T cell receptor (beta chain) sequence and its context. Antigen specificity is unknown. Each TRB cDNA library was prepared by 5' RACE (with UMI labels). For each CDR3 protein, TCRdb gives one entry from its re-call of the 5' RACE reads, without DNA. This sample's table reports 92,000 or so distinct CDR3 sequences. Per CD8+ T cell subset, triplicate sorts of approximately 270,000 cells each were done. Germline CDR1 DFQATT, CDR2 SNEGSKA (reference sequence). This CDR3 has 11 residues. The data are from a study of CXCR3-negative and CXCR3-positive naive CD8 T cells. Study results and limitations: Diversity ran similarly high across both naive subsets but far lower in memory CD8+ cells. Memory cells showed distinct TRBV-TRBJ patterns, while the two naive subsets matched.

Input material: naive CXCR3- CD8+ T cells from blood. Subset of the sample: CD45RO-CCR7+CD27+CD95- naive CD8+ T cells lacking CXCR3 (TNR3-). The rearrangement joins TRBV20-1 to TRBJ1-1. The sequence came from a human donor in good health. Some clones in this sample may be carry-over from other donors' samples. The CDR3 is CSAPGNTEAFF.